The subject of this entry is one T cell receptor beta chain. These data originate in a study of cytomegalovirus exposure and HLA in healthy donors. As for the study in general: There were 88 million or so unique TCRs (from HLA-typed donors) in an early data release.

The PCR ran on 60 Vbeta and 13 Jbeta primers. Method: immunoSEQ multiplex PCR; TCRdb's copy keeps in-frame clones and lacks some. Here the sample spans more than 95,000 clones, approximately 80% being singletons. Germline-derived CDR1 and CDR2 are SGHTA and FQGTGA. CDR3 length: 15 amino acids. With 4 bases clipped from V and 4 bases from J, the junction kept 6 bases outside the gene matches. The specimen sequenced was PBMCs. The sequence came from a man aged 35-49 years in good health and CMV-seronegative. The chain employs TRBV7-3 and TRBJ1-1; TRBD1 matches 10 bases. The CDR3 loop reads CASSYSGTGVTEAFF. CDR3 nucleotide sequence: TGTGCCAGCAGCTACTCAGGGACAGGGGTCACTGAAGCTTTCTTT.